Listed here are 2 T cell receptor beta chains from one sample, sequenced in a study of cytomegalovirus exposure and HLA in healthy donors. The PCR made use of 60 Vbeta and 13 Jbeta primers. TCRdb's table, derived via immunoSEQ multiplex PCR, lists solely in-frame clones and lacks some. The data show 15,000 to 20,000 clones, with roughly 75% seen just once and 3.7% held by the top ten. The sample taken for sequencing was PBMCs. These receptor sequences come from a man in his late teens or twenties in good health and CMV-seronegative.

This rearrangement joins TRBV29-1 to TRBJ1-1, with 7 bases identical to TRBD1. The V gene end was trimmed by 4 bases and the J gene end by 4 bases; junction bases not matched to a gene: 3. Germline loops: CDR1 SQVTM, CDR2 ANQGSEA. This CDR3 spans 12 amino acids. The CDR3 bases are TGCAGCGTTGGGACAGGTTCCACTGAAGCTTTCTTT. Translated: CSVGTGSTEAFF.

This chain connects TRBV9 to TRBJ2-1; TRBD2 matches 7 bases. CDR1 is SGDLS and CDR2 is YYNGEE in the germline V gene. The CDR3 loop spans 16 amino acids. Unmatched junction bases numbered 14, after V lost 3 bases and J lost 8 bases. The CDR3 nucleotides read TGTGCCAGCAGCGAACCCGGGGGGAGCACAGACCATGAGCAGTTCTTC. Translation gives CASSEPGGSTDHEQFF.